Sequencing of this TCR beta chain was carried out in a study of shared clonotypes between healthy human individuals (dated by TCRdb to 2019 to 2021). Background on the whole study: A couple of women and a few men aged 18 to 49 years were included in the cohort. To increase sequencing depth and limit assay-specific biases, TCR repertoire library preparation and sequencing were carried out by different laboratories using diverse techniques. The study deeply sequenced blood TCR repertoires of five healthy adults to estimate repertoire size and the extent of clonotype sharing between individuals. Each donor's leukapheresis produced roughly between roughly 0.94 and 9.5 billion PBMCs. For each donor, CD4 naive and CD4 memory were each run on three plates, CD8 naive on two plates, and CD8 memory on one plate. Overall study results and their limits: The small number of donors limited the genetic and exposure-history diversity represented. Incomplete sequencing was indicated by rarefaction of sorted-subset datasets, despite the large sequencing depth. Higher generation probabilities were observed for clonotypes shared by all four sorted-subset donors than for non-shared clonotypes. About 5% of naive CD4, around 3.5% of naive CD8, roughly 2.4% of memory CD4, and around 0.42% of memory CD8 clonotypes were shared across several donors. Naive subsets generally had larger estimated clonotype richness than memory subsets did. Sampling was restricted to blood, and TCR repertoires in tissues likely differ from the TCR repertoires found in blood. Pairwise subsampling led to the expectation that sequencing depth would affect the degree of clonotype sharing among donors.

Remarks on this clone: Its antigen is still unknown. Base qualities are missing; no much larger clone stands one base away.

The CDR3 runs 12 residues from the cysteine to the phenylalanine. Only the CDR3 part of the read is kept: 36 bases, read in frame from the first base. V drops 5 bases and J drops 7 bases, leaving 12 bases in between. The germline V gene (reference sequence) supplies CDR1 SEHNR and CDR2 FQNEAQ. CD8 naive samples were obtained by positive selection for CCR7 among CD45RO-negative cells, yielding a CD45RA+CCR7+ population from which TemRA cells were excluded. Donors were healthy HIV-negative adults with no recently reported acute infections or vaccinations. Every donor was a Caucasian adult living in Nashville, Tennessee, USA. Blood was collected by leukapheresis, and PBMCs were isolated by Ficoll-Histopaque density gradient centrifugation and then cryopreserved in liquid nitrogen vapor phase. Analytical flow cytometry was used to check the purity and quantity of each magnetically sorted T cell population. From each sorted fraction, genomic DNA was isolated and quantified by UV absorbance on a Nanodrop 2000c.

TCR CDR3 regions were amplified from genomic DNA by multiplex PCR using the deep immunoSEQ assay. Extracted genomic DNA from each cell subset was spread evenly across all wells of several immunoSEQ 96-well plates, with each plate serving as a replicate. For sorted subsets, roughly 200 ng of genomic DNA, equivalent to roughly 30,000 T cell genomes, went into each replicate PCR. Purified libraries were measured with a Qubit 3.0 fluorometer, size-checked on a Bioanalyzer 2100, and measured again with the KAPA Library Quantification kit. Every immunoSEQ 96-well plate was sequenced on a separate single-read 150-cycle Illumina NextSeq 550 flow cell. Concerning the study's data processing: Because only junctional sequences without quality scores were contained in the immunoSEQ output, filtering matching that applied to full-length reads could not be performed. Sequences were annotated with PyIR, a Python wrapper for IgBLAST v1.9, using IMGT germline references to assign V/J genes and CDR3. Any read was removed if the V/J assignment was weak (E-value above 1e-6), the CDR3 was missing, or the read contained stop codons, out-of-frame junctions, or ambiguous translated residues. V3J clonotypes were defined by identical inferred V gene, J gene, and CDR3 amino acid sequence. The percentage overlap between two repertoires was calculated by dividing the number of shared unique clonotypes by the size of the smaller repertoire. Repertoire richness was assessed with RTK rarefaction, the Chao1 estimator, and Recon v2.1 estimates of unobserved clonotypes. Generation probabilities were computed with OLGA for all TCRbeta clonotypes obtained by the gDNA method from a handful of donors. In its TCRdb copy, this immuneACCESS table keeps in-frame sequences only and misses some clones. Where compared with another copy, unresolved V genes explain less than half of these, and the others have no known cause. Clone size and V and J calls were adopted from that table, with D and trimming inferred from the DNA. Across this sample there are 1.5 million to 2.5 million clones, with approximately 94% seen only once. The top ten constitute roughly 1% of the sample.

Recombination linked TRBV7-9 to TRBJ2-7; no D gene can be assigned with confidence. The material sequenced was naive CD8+ T cells sorted from blood. Taken with the paper, the label for cell subset or site translates to: CD45RA+CCR7+. This sequence originates from a man aged 18 to 29 in good health. The CDR3 region: CASSAAFGEQYF. The DNA sequence is given as TGTGCCAGCAGCGCAGCATTTGGTGAGCAGTACTTC.